Described below is a single T cell receptor (beta chain) sequence and its context. V lost 6 bases to trimming and J lost 3 bases, with 17 bases between them. This CDR3 is built from 15 residues. Germline loops: CDR1 SNHLY, CDR2 FYNNEI. These data are taken from a study of control samples from healthy donors and cancer patients. Generated by immunoSEQ multiplex PCR, the TCRdb table keeps only in-frame clones and is missing some. This sample has around 130,000 clones, with over 75% found just once. V and J are TRBV2 and TRBJ1-1; D ambiguous. The source is a man in his fifties in good health. The sample taken for sequencing was blood. In DNA form, the CDR3 reads TGTGCCAGCAGCCCCCGGACCACGGTGGACACTGAAGCTTTCTTT. Residues: CASSPRTTVDTEAFF.